These 9 T cell receptor beta chains share one sample of origin, sequenced in a study of cytomegalovirus exposure and HLA in healthy donors. Use of 60 Vbeta and 13 Jbeta primers characterized the PCR. Profiling relied on immunoSEQ multiplex PCR, and the TCRdb table lists in-frame clones only, not all of them. With tens of thousands of clones in the sample, the ten largest clones hold roughly 26%. Sequenced input: PBMCs. The receptors were sampled from a man aged 40-49 years in good health and CMV-seropositive.

The chain carries TRBV10-3 and TRBJ1-3, with D maybe TRBD1 (6 bases). The CDR3 loop spans 15 amino acids. Germline V gene sequence: CDR1 ENHRY, CDR2 SYGVKD. V was shortened by 1 base and J by 6 bases, with 13 bases between the two germline ends. DNA of the CDR3: TGTGCCATCAGTGAGTTACAGGGAAGGAAAAACACCATATATTTT. Its translation: CAISELQGRKNTIYF.

This chain links TRBV19 with TRBJ2-1, with 7 bases that match TRBD2. The CDR3 covers 16 residues. The ends lost 5 bases at V and 5 bases at J; junction bases unmatched: 12. Germline V lookup: CDR1 LNHDA, CDR2 SQIVND (reference sequence). The CDR3, as DNA: TGTGCCAGTAGTTCCCACTACGCGGGAGTGAACAATGAGCAGTTCTTC. Protein sequence: CASSSHYAGVNNEQFF.

This chain connects TRBV2 to TRBJ2-5; the D is unclear. V lost 6 bases to trimming and J lost 5 bases, with 10 bases between them. CDR3 size: 12 residues. Germline assignment: CDR1 SNHLY and CDR2 FYNNEI. DNA for the CDR3: TGTGCCAGCAGCGCCTGGGCGGAGACCCAGTACTTC. Translating gives CASSAWAETQYF.

For this clone: The same CDR3 also results from other DNA sequences found in this sample. This rearrangement joins TRBV30 to TRBJ1-3, with 7 bases identical to TRBD1. Germline V gives CDR1 GTSNPN, CDR2 SVGIG (reference sequence). CDR3 length: 14 amino acids. J was trimmed by 4 bases and V by 2 bases; bases with no gene match: 5. The chain's CDR3 is CAWSQGGSGNTIYF. CDR3 bases: TGTGCCTGGAGTCAAGGGGGCTCAGGAAACACCATATATTTT.

This sequence joins TRBV7-2 and TRBJ2-5; TRBD1 agrees at 8 bases. The germline V gene encodes CDR1 SGHTA and CDR2 FQGNSA. The length of the CDR3 is 14 residues. The trim removed 5 bases at V and 5 bases at J, leaving 7 bases unmatched. In DNA, the CDR3 is TGTGCCAGCAGCCCTTGGACAGGGCGGGAGACCCAGTACTTC. This encodes CASSPWTGRETQYF.

The chain carries TRBV30 and TRBJ2-7; tentatively, D is TRBD2 (6 bases). The CDR3 length is 13 residues. V shed 0 bases and J shed 6 bases, with 12 bases lying between them. CDR1 is GTSNPN, CDR2 SVGIG, per germline (reference sequence). The CDR3 loop reads CAWSVWEVPEQYF. The CDR3 bases are TGTGCCTGGAGTGTATGGGAGGTGCCCGAGCAGTACTTC.

The chain links TRBV9 to TRBJ2-7; TRBD2 agrees at 12 bases. CDR1 is SGDLS, CDR2 YYNGEE, per germline. J was trimmed by 2 bases and V by 4 bases; bases with no gene match: 7. The CDR3 consists of 16 residues. CDR3 coding DNA: TGTGCCAGCAGCAGAGGCCTAGCGGGAGGGCCCTACGAGCAGTACTTC. It encodes CASSRGLAGGPYEQYF.

V and J are TRBV9 and TRBJ1-1, with D uncertain. V was shortened by 0 bases and J by 8 bases, with 11 bases between the two germline ends. The CDR3 has 13 amino acids. Germline V gene sequence: CDR1 SGDLS, CDR2 YYNGEE. The CDR3 DNA reads as TGTGCCAGCAGCGTAGGAACCTCGCTAGAAGCTTTCTTT. Residues: CASSVGTSLEAFF.

The chain joins TRBV6-5 to TRBJ2-3; 9 nucleotides agree with TRBD2. V dropped 3 bases and J dropped 4; count of bases not matched to a gene: 5. The germline CDR1 and CDR2 sequences are MNHEY and SVGAGI. CDR3 length: 15 residues. The CDR3 bases are TGTGCCAGCAGTTATGGCGGGAGGGCCTCAGATACGCAGTATTTT. Its protein is CASSYGGRASDTQYF.